The text below deals with one T cell receptor (beta chain). Antigen specificity is unknown. With 4 bases clipped from V and 7 bases from J, the junction kept 3 bases outside the gene matches. Germline V gene lookup returns CDR1 SGHTA and CDR2 FQGNSA. The CDR3 extends over 12 amino acids. The data belong to a study of blood T cell dynamics during melanoma immunotherapy. Study-wide background: First-line therapy was either pembrolizumab or nivolumab with ipilimumab for metastatic melanoma. Study-level points and caveats: The study could not tell melanoma-specific clones from general immune activation. PBMC repertoires of eventual disease-control patients split at W3 into clonality or diversity gains.

A fixed DNA input of about 350 ng was used per bulk PBMC sample. Here immunoSEQ multiplex PCR was the method, and the copy in TCRdb shows in-frame clones only, minus some. The sample yields under 7,500 clones, 80% to 90% seen once. Stated time point: pre-treatment baseline. The sample was blood, taken from a patient treated with checkpoint blockade. The chain links TRBV7-2 to TRBJ1-1; 7 positions agree with TRBD1. The TCR originated in a human donor with melanoma. DNA of the CDR3: TGTGCCAGCAGCTCGACAGGGATTGAAGCTTTCTTT. It codes for CASSSTGIEAFF.